Sequencing of this T cell receptor (beta chain) was carried out in a study of T cell repertoires in cytomegalovirus infection. Background on the study: Alongside well-studied HLA-B-restricted CMV epitopes, recently identified HLA-C-restricted CMV epitopes were also used. In public TCR beta signatures, there were indications of both CMV infection and matching HLA type. Findings of the study overall: CMV-specific HLA-C-restricted TCR beta clonotypes dominated the ex vivo response. Identification of carriers of CMV plus the relevant HLA was achieved through cumulative public TCR beta family frequency.

Concerning this clonotype itself: The antigen is undetermined.

TCRdb analysed the reads with MiXCR anew, one entry per CDR3 protein. The sample consists of around 71,000 distinct CDR3 sequences, 20% of them appearing once. The CDR3 runs to 17 residues. V lost 0 bases and J 1 base, leaving 14 bases between the germline ends. The germline gives CDR1 LGHNA, CDR2 YSLEER. The TCR comes from a human donor in good health (CMV status not recorded). Some clones in this sample may be carry-over from other donors' samples. The material sequenced was CD8+ T cells from cultured PBMCs, taken from culture after CMV antigen stimulation. The chain carries TRBV4-3 and TRBJ2-3; D may correspond to TRBD1 or TRBD2 (6 bases each). In DNA form, the CDR3 reads TGCGCCAGCAGCCAAGAAGGCCCGGGGGCTGGCACAGATACGCAGTATTTT. Translating it yields CASSQEGPGAGTDTQYF.